Following are 10 T cell receptor beta chains from one sample sequenced in a study of neurological immune-mediated disorders. TCRdb ran MiXCR on the 5' RACE reads and lists one entry per CDR3 protein. The table has roughly 67,000 distinct CDR3 sequences, 4.1% seen once. What was sequenced was PBMCs. These receptors came from a man in his forties or fifties with multiple sclerosis.

Many counts were recorded for this clonotype. The rearrangement uses TRBV14 and TRBJ1-6; 8 bases line up with TRBD1. The CDR3 spans 15 residues. Germline values: CDR1 SGHDN, CDR2 FVKESK. V shed 4 bases, J shed 10 bases, and the junction held 9 bases outside the gene matches. CDR3 nucleotide sequence: TGTGCCAGCAGCCGGCTGACAGGGGACGAATCACCCCTCCACTTT. Its translation is CASSRLTGDESPLHF.

This clonotype was found many times. V and J are TRBV6-6 and TRBJ1-2, with a tentative D call TRBD1 (6 bases). Germline lookup yields CDR1 MNHNY and CDR2 SVGAGI (reference sequence). The CDR3 has 13 amino acids. V shed 6 bases and J shed 7 bases, with 15 bases lying between them. This CDR3 is CASRHSLTGGYTF. CDR3 DNA: TGTGCCAGCAGACATTCTTTGACAGGTGGCTACACCTTC.

The chain has TRBV27 and TRBJ1-5, with a possible D match to TRBD1 (6 bases). Germline V gene data show CDR1 as MNHEY and CDR2 as SMNVEV (reference sequence). The CDR3 runs to 14 residues. Deletions cut 5 bases from V and 2 bases from J, with 10 bases between. Here the CDR3 reads CASSTHRGNQPQHF. CDR3 nucleotides: TGTGCCAGCAGTACCCACAGGGGCAATCAGCCCCAGCATTTT.

There are a few counts of this clonotype. A junction end diverges from the germline sequence, so it may reflect a read error. The chain employs TRBV7-7 and TRBJ2-2; D perhaps matches TRBD1 (6 bases). CDR1 is SSHAT, CDR2 FNYEAQ, per germline (reference sequence). The CDR3 length is 13 residues. CDR3 in amino acids: CASSYGTTGELFF. The DNA for the CDR3 is TGTGCTAGCAGCTACGGGACAACCGGGGAGCTGTTTTTT.

This clonotype was recorded at least ten times. The CDR3 region is CSARGPHTDTQYF. CDR3 DNA sequence: TGCAGTGCTAGGGGGCCGCACACAGATACGCAGTATTTT. The chain carries TRBV20-1 and TRBJ2-3, with D maybe TRBD1 (5 bases). V was trimmed by 3 bases and J by 2 bases, leaving 9 bases between them. The CDR3 totals 13 residues. Germline V lookup: CDR1 DFQATT, CDR2 SNEGSKA (reference sequence).

This clonotype was seen repeatedly, ten times or more. The rearrangement joins TRBV5-1 to TRBJ1-2; TRBD1 matches at 9 bases. CDR1 and CDR2 from the germline V gene are SGHRS and YFSETQ. The CDR3 covers 15 residues. V was clipped by 4 bases and J by 6 bases; unmatched bases: 10. The CDR3 is CASSGGDRASHGYTF. CDR3 in DNA: TGCGCCAGCAGCGGAGGGGACAGGGCAAGTCATGGCTACACCTTC.

This clonotype occurred many times. The chain links TRBV7-2 to TRBJ2-7; D is perhaps TRBD2 (5 bases). V lost 4 bases to trimming and J lost 2 bases, with 12 bases between them. The CDR3 runs to 14 residues. CDR1 SGHTA and CDR2 FQGNSA come from the germline V gene. In nucleotides, the CDR3 is TGTGCCAGCAGCTCAGACGTACTAGCCTACGAGCAGTACTTC. Translating gives CASSSDVLAYEQYF.

The sample holds many counts of this clonotype. The chain has TRBV18 and TRBJ1-1, with a possible D match to TRBD1 (5 bases). Trimming pared 1 base from V and 4 bases from J, leaving 10 bases between. The CDR3 runs 14 residues. The V gene's germline CDR1 is KGHSH and CDR2 LQKENI. CDR3 loop: CASSPLGRGTEAFF. In DNA, the CDR3 is TGTGCCAGCTCACCACTCGGAAGGGGCACTGAAGCTTTCTTT. The full variable domain, completed using reference TRBV18 and TRBJ1-1, is NAGVMQNPRHLVRRRGQEARLRCSPMKGHSHVYWYRQLPEEGLKFMVYLQKENIIDESGMPKERFSAEFPKEGPSILRIQQVVRGDSAAYFCASSPLGRGTEAFFGQGTRLTVV.

At least ten counts were recorded for this clonotype. V is TRBV11-2 and J is TRBJ1-5; unclear D gene. The CDR3 extends over 19 amino acids. Deletions cut 1 base from V and 5 bases from J, with 24 bases between. Germline CDR1 is SGHAT and CDR2 is FQNNGV. The CDR3 is CASSLALTGPRTLHQPQHF. DNA for the CDR3: TGTGCCAGCAGCTTAGCCCTGACTGGGCCCAGGACCCTCCATCAGCCCCAGCATTTT. Combining the CDR3 with reference TRBV11-2 and TRBJ1-5 gives the whole variable domain EAGVAQSPRYKIIEKRQSVAFWCNPISGHATLYWYQQILGQGPKLLIQFQNNGVVDDSQLPKDRFSAERLKGVDSTLKIQPAKLEDSAVYLCASSLALTGPRTLHQPQHFGDGTRLSIL.

This clonotype was recorded at least ten times. Germline and junction disagree at one end, which may indicate a read error. The chain links TRBV5-4 to TRBJ1-6, with a possible D match to TRBD1 (6 bases). The length of the CDR3 is 14 residues. In germline, CDR1 is SGHNT, CDR2 YYREEE (reference sequence). CDR3 in amino acids: CASSLAGVNSPLNF. CDR3 nucleotide sequence: TGTGCCAGCAGCTTGGCAGGGGTTAATTCACCCCTCAACTTT.